The source of this T cell receptor (beta chain) is a study of blood T cell repertoires in COVID-19. Study in general: The United States, Italy and Spain provided the acute and convalescent COVID-19 samples. Sources were T cells, B-cell-depleted T cells, or PBMCs; the material itself was cDNA or gDNA.

V lost 4 bases and J lost 6; bases outside the gene matches: 11. The CDR3 has 15 amino acids. Germline V gene lookup returns CDR1 LGHNA and CDR2 YNFKEQ. Participant-reported clinical history was the basis for cohort assignment. Participants in the exposed group had met a COVID-19 case in the 2 weeks before joining the study. Data came from immunoSEQ multiplex PCR; TCRdb stores just in-frame clones and leaves some out. The repertoire holds about 150,000 clones, with less than 90% as singletons. Sequences were obtained from PBMCs or T cells enriched from blood (not recorded which). The chain links TRBV4-2 to TRBJ1-2, with 7 nucleotides matching TRBD1. The TCR comes from a woman between 45 and 65 years old who had been exposed to COVID-19. CDR3 coding DNA: TGTGCCAGCAGCCGGTTACAGGGGAAGGAAAATGGCTACACCTTC. Translation: CASSRLQGKENGYTF.